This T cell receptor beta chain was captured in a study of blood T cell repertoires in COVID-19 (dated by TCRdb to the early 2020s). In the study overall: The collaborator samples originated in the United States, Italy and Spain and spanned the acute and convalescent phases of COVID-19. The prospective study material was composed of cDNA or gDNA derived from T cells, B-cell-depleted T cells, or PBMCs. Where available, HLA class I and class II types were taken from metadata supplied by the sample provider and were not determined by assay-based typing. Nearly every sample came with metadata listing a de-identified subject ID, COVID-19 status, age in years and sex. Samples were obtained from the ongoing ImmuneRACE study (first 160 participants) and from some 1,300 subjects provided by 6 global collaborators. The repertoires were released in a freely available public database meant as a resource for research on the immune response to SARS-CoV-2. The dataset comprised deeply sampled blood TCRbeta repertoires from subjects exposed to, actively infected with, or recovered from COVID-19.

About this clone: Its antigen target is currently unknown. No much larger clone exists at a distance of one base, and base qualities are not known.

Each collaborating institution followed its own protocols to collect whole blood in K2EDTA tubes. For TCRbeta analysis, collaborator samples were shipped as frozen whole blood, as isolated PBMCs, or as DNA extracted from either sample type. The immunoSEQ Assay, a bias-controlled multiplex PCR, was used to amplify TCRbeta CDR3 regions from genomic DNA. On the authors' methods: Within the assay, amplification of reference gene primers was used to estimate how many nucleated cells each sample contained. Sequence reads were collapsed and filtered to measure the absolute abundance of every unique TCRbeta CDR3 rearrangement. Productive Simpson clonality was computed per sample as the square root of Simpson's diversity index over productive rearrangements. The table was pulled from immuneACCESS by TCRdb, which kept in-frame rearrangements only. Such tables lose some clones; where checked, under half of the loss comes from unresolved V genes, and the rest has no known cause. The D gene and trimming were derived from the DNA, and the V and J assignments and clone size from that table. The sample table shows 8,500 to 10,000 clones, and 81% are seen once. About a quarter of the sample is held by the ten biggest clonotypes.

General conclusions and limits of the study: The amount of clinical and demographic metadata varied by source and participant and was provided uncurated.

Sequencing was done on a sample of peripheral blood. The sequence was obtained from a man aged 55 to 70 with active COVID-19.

DNA sequence: TGTGCCAGCAGCTTCGCGGGGGGCTATGGCTACACCTTC. Protein translation: CASSFAGGYGYTF. The chain is assembled from TRBV11-2 and TRBJ1-2; tentative D gene TRBD1, with 5 bases matching. From the cysteine up to the phenylalanine, the CDR3 has a length of 13 residues. Only CDR3 DNA remains: 39 bases, in frame from the first base. From a lookup of the germline V gene, CDR1 and CDR2 are SGHAT and FQNNGV. The trim is 3 bases for V and 4 bases for J, with a gap of 9 bases between the germline ends.